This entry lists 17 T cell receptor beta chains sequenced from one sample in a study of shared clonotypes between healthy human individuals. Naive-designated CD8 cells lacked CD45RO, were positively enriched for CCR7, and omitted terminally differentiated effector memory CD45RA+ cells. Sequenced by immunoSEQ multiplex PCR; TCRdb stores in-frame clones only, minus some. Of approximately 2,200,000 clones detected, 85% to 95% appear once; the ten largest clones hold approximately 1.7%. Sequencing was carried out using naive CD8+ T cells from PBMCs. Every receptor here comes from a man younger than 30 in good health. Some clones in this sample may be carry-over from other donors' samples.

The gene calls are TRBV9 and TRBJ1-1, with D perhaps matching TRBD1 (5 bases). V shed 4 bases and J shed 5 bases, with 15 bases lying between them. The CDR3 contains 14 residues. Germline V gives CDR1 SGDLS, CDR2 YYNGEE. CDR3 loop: CASSSGDPGTEAFF. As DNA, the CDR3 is TGTGCCAGCAGCTCTGGGGACCCAGGGACTGAAGCTTTCTTT.

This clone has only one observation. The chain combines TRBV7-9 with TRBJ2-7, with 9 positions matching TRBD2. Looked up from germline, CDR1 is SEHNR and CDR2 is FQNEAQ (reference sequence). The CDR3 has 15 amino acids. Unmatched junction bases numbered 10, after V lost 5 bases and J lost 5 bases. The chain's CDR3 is CASSEDLSGSHEQYF. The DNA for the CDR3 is TGTGCCAGCAGCGAAGACCTTAGCGGGAGCCACGAGCAGTACTTC.

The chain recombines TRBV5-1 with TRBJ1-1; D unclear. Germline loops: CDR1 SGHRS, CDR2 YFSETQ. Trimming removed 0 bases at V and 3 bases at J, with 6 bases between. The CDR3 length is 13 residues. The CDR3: CASSLGLDTEAFF. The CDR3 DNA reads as TGCGCCAGCAGCTTGGGGTTGGACACTGAAGCTTTCTTT.

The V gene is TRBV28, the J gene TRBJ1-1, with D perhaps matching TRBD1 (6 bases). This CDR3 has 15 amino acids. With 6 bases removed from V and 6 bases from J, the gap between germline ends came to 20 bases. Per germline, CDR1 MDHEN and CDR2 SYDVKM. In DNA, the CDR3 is TGTGCCAGCAGCGACAGGATACCTACAAGCTCTGAAGCTTTCTTT. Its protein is CASSDRIPTSSEAFF.

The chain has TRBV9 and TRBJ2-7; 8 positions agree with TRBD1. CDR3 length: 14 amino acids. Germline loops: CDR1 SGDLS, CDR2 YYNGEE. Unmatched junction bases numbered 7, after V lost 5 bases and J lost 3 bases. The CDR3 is CASSRGDRSYEQYF. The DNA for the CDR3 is TGTGCCAGCAGTAGGGGGGACAGGAGCTACGAGCAGTACTTC.

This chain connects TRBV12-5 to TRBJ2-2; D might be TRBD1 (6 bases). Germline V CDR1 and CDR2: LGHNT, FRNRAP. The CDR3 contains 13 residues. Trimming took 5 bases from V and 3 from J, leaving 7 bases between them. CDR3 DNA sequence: TGTGCTAGTGGTCCAGGGGACACCGGGGAGCTGTTTTTT. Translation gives CASGPGDTGELFF.

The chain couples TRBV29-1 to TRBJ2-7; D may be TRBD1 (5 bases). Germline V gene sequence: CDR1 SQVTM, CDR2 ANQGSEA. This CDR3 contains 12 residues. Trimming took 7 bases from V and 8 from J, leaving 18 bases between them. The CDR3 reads CSAWGPNGQQYF. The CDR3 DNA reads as TGCAGCGCTTGGGGCCCCAATGGGCAGCAGTACTTC.

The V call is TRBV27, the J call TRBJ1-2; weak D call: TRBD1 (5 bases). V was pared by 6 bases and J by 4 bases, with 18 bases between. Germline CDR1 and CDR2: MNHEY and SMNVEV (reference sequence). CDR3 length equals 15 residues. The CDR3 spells CASSPSGASAYGYTF. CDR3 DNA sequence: TGTGCCAGCAGCCCCTCCGGGGCTTCCGCCTATGGCTACACCTTC.

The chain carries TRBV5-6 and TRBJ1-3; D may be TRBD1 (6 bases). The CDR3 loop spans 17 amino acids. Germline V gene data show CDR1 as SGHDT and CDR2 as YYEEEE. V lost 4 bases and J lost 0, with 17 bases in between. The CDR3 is CASSLGTRFYSGNTIYF. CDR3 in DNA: TGTGCCAGCAGCCTGGGGACAAGATTTTACTCTGGAAACACCATATATTTT.

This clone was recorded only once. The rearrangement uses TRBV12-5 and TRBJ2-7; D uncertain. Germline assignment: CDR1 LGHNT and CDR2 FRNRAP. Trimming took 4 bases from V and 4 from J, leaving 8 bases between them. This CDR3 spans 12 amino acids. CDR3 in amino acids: CASGSSYYEQYF. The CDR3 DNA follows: TGTGCTAGTGGTTCCTCCTATTACGAGCAGTACTTC.

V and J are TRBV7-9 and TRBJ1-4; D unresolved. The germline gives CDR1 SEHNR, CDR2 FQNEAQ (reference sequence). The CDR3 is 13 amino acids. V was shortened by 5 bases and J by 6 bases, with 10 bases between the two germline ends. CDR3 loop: CASSPPAYEKLFF. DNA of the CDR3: TGTGCCAGCAGCCCACCGGCTTATGAAAAACTGTTTTTT.

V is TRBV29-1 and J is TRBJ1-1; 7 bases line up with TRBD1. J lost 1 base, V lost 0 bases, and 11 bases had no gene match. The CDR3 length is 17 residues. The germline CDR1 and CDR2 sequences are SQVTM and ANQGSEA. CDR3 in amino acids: CSVEELKKGTANTEAFF. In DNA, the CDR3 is TGCAGCGTTGAAGAACTAAAAAAGGGGACAGCGAACACTGAAGCTTTCTTT. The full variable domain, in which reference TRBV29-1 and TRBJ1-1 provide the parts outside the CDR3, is SAVISQKPSRDICQRGTSLTIQCQVDSQVTMMFWYRQQPGQSLTLIATANQGSEATYESGFVIDKFPISRPNLTFSTLTVSNMSPEDSSIYLCSVEELKKGTANTEAFFGQGTRLTVV.

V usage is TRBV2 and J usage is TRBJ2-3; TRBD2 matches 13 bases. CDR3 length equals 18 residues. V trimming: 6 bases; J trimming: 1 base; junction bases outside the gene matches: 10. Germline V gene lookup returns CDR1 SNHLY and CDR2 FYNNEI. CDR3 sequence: CASSLLAGGRRGTDTQYF. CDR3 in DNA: TGTGCCAGCAGCCTACTAGCGGGAGGGCGTCGGGGCACAGATACGCAGTATTTT.

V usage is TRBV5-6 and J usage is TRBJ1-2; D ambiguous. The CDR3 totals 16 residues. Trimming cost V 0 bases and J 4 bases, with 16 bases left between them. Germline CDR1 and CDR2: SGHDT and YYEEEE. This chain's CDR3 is CASSLEMQASGYGYTF. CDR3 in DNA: TGTGCCAGCAGCTTGGAGATGCAGGCGTCTGGCTATGGCTACACCTTC.

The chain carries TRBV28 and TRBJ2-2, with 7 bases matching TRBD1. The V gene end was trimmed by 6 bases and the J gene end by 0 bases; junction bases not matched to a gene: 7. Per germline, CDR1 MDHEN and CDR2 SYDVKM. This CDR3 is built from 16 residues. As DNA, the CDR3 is TGTGCCAGCAGCAAGGGACAGTCATCGAACACCGGGGAGCTGTTTTTT. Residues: CASSKGQSSNTGELFF.

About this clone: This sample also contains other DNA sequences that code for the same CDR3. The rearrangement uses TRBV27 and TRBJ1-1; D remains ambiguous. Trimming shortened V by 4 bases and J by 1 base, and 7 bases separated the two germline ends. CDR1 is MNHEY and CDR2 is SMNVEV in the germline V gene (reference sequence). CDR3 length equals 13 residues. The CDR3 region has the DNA TGTGCCAGCAGTTGGGGAAGGAACACTGAAGCTTTCTTT. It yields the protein CASSWGRNTEAFF.

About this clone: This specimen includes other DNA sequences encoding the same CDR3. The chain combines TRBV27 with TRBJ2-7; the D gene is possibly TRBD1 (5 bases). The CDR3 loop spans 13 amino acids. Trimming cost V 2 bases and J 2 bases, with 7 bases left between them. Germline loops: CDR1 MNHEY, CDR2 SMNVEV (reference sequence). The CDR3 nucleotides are TGTGCCAGCAGTTTAACAGGCGCCTACGAGCAGTACTTC. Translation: CASSLTGAYEQYF.